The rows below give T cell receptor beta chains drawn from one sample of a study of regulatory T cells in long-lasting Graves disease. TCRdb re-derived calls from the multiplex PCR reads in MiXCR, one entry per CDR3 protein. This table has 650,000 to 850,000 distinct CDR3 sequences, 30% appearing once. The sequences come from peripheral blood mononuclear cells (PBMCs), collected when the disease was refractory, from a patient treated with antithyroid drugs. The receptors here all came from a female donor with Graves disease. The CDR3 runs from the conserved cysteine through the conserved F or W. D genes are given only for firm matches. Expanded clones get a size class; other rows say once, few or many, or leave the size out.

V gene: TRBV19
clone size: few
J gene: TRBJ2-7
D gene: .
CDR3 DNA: TGTGCCAGTAGTATCATTGGGGGCAACGAGCAGTACTTC
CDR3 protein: CASSIIGGNEQYF

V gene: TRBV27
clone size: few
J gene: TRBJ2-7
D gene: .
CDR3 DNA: TGTGCCAGCAGTCCGCTTGACAGGCTCTACGAGCAGTACTTC
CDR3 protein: CASSPLDRLYEQYF

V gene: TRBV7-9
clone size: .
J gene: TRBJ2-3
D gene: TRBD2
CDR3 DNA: TGTGCCAGCAGCCCCCGGACTAGCGGGGGGGGCGCAGATACGCAGTATTTT
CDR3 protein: CASSPRTSGGGADTQYF

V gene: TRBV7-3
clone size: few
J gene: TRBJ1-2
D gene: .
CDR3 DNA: TGTGCCAGCAGCTTATCTGGAAGCCATGGCTACACCTTC
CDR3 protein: CASSLSGSHGYTF

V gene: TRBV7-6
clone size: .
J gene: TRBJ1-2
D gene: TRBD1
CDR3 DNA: TGTGCCAGCAGCTTAGCGCCTGAGACAGGGGCTAACTATGGCTACACCTTC
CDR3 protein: CASSLAPETGANYGYTF

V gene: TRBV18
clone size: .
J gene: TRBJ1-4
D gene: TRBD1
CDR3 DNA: TGTGCCAGCTCAAGACCGGGACAGGGATCAACTAATGAAAAACTGTTTTTT
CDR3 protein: CASSRPGQGSTNEKLFF

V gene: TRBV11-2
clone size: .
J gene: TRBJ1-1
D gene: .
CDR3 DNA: TGTGCCAGCAGCCAGGAGGGGTGGAGGACTCACGAAGCTTTCTTT
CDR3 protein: CASSQEGWRTHEAFF

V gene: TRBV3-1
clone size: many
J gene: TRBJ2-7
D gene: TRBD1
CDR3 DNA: TGTGCCAGCAGCTGGGACAGGGGAGTTGCGGGCGAGCAGTACTTC
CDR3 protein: CASSWDRGVAGEQYF

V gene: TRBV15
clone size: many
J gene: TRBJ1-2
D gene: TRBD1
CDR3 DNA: TGTGCCACCATCGCGCGGACAGGGGGAGGCAACTATGGCTACACCTTC
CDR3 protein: CATIARTGGGNYGYTF

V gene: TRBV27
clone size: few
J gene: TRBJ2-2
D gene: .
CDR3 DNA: TGTGCCAGCAGCCCCCGGGGGCCGACCGGGGAGCTGTTTTTT
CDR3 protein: CASSPRGPTGELFF

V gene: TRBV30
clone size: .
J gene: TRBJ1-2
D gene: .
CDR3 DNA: TGTGCCTGGAGTCAGGCGACCTATGGCTACACCTTC
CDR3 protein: CAWSQATYGYTF

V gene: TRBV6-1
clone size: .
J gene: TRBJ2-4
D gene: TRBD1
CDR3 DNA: TGTGCCAGCAACCCGGACAGGGTGGCCAAAAACATTCAGTACTTC
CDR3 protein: CASNPDRVAKNIQYF

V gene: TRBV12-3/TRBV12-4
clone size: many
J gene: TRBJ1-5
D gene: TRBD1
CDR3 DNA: TGTGCCAGCAGAGGACAGGGCAATCAGCCCCAGCATTTT
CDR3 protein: CASRGQGNQPQHF

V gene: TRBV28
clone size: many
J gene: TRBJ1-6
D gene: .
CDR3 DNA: TGTGCCAGCAGTCCTGTTGGAAATAATTCACCCCTCCACTTT
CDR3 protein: CASSPVGNNSPLHF

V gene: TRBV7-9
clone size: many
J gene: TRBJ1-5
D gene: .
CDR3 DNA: TGTGCCAGCAGCTTAGGGATCGGGTGGGGCCTCGATACCAATCAGCCCCAGCATTTT
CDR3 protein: CASSLGIGWGLDTNQPQHF

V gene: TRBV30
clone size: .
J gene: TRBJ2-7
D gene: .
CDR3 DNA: TGTGCCTGGAGTGTAGGTTTTCGAGGGGAGCAGTACTTC
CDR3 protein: CAWSVGFRGEQYF

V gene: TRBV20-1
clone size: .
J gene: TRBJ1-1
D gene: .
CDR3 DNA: TGCAGTGCTACCCTGGACAGACAGAACACTGAAGCTTTCTTT
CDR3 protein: CSATLDRQNTEAFF

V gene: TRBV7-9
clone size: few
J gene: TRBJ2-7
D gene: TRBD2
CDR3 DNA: TGTGCCAGCAGCACATACCTCGGGACTACTCCGGGGGAGCAGTACTTC
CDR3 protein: CASSTYLGTTPGEQYF

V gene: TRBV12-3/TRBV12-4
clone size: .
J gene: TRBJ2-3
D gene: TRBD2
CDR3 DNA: TGTGCCAGCCAGCCGCTAGCGGGAGGAAGCACAGATACGCAGTATTTT
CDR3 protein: CASQPLAGGSTDTQYF

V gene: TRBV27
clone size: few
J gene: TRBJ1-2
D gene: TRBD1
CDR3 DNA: TGTGCCAGCAGCGCGGGACAGGGGAAGCCCCCTAACTATGGCTACACCTTC
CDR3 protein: CASSAGQGKPPNYGYTF

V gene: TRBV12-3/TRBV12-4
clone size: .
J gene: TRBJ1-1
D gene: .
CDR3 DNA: TGTGCCAGCAGCGAGCCCCACAGGGCTCGCACTGAAGCTTTCTTT
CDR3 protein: CASSEPHRARTEAFF

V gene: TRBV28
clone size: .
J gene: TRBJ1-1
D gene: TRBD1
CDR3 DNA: TGTGCCAGCAGTGAACTAACAGGGGTAACTGAAGCTTTCTTT
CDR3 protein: CASSELTGVTEAFF